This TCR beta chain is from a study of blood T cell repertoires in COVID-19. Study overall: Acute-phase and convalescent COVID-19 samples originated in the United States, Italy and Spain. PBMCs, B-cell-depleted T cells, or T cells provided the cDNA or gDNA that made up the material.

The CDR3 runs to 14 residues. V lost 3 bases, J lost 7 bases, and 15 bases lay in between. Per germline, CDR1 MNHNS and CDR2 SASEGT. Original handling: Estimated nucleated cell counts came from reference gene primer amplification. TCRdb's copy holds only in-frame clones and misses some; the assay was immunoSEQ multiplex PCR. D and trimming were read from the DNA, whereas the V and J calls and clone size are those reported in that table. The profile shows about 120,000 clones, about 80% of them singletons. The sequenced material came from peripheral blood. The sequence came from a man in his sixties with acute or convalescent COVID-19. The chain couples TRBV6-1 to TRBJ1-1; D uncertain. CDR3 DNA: TGTGCCAGCAGTGAGCTATTCGGGGATATTGAAGCTTTCTTT. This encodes CASSELFGDIEAFF.